This TCR beta chain was documented in a study of technical replicates of blood from a handful of donors. Clones were sequenced by immunoSEQ multiplex PCR, and TCRdb holds only the in-frame ones, with some missing. The table includes 75,000 to 100,000 clones, roughly 94% detected once. This CDR3 is built from 15 residues. J lost 3 bases, V lost 2 bases, and 5 bases had no gene match. Germline CDR1 MNHEY, CDR2 SMNVEV (reference sequence). The chain employs TRBV27 and TRBJ2-7; 9 nucleotides agree with TRBD1. The TCR sequence derives from a human donor in good health. Sequencing input: T cells isolated from PBMCs. The CDR3 DNA is TGTGCCAGCAGTTTAGTCCCGGGACAGGGCTACGAGCAGTACTTC. Translating it yields CASSLVPGQGYEQYF.